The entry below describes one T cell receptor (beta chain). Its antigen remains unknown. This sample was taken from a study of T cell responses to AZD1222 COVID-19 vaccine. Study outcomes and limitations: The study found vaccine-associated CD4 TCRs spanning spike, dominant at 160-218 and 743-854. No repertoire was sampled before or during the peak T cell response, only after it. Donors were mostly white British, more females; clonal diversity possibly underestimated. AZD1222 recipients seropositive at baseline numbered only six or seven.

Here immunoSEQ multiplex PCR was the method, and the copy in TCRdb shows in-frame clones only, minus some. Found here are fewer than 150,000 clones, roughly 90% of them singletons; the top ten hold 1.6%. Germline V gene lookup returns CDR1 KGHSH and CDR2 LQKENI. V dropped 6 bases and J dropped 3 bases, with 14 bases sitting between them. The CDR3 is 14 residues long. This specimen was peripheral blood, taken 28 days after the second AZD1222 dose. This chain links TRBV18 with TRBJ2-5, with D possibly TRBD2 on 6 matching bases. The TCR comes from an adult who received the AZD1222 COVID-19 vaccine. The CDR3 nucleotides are TGTGCCAGCTCTTCAGGGCGGGGTAAAGAGACCCAGTACTTC. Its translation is CASSSGRGKETQYF.